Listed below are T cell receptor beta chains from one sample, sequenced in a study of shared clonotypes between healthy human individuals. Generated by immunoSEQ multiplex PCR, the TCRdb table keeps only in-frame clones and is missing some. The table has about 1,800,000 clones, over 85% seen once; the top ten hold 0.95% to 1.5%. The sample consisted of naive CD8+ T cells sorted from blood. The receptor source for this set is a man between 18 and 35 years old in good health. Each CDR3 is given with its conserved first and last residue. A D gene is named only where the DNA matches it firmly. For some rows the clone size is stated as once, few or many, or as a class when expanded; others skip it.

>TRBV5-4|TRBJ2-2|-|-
CASSFDSTGELFF
TGTGCCAGCAGCTTCGACAGCACCGGGGAGCTGTTTTTT
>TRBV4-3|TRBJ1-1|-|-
CASSQEWKFNTEAFF
TGCGCCAGCAGCCAAGAATGGAAGTTCAACACTGAAGCTTTCTTT
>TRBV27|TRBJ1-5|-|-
CASRQIHSNQPQHF
TGTGCCAGCCGACAGATACATAGCAATCAGCCCCAGCATTTT
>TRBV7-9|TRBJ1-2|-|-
CASSSPGLAYGGYTF
TGTGCCAGCAGCTCTCCAGGGTTAGCCTATGGTGGCTACACCTTC
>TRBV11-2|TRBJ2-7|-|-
CASSLEGLGLYEQYF
TGTGCCAGCAGCTTAGAAGGTCTAGGTCTTTACGAGCAGTACTTC
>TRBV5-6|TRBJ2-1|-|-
CASSLQGIVDEQFF
TGTGCCAGCAGCTTGCAGGGGATCGTGGATGAGCAGTTCTTC
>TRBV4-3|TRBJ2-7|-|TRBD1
CASSQDRGGSEQYF
TGCGCCAGCAGCCAAGATAGAGGGGGCAGCGAGCAGTACTTC
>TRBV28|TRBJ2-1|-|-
CASRSIPREQFF
TGTGCCAGCAGGTCCATCCCCCGGGAGCAGTTCTTC
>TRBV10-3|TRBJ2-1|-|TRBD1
CAISDRGLDEQFF
TGTGCCATCAGTGATAGGGGGCTCGATGAGCAGTTCTTC
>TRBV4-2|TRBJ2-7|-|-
CASSPESLPPYEQYF
TGTGCCAGCAGCCCAGAGAGCCTACCCCCCTACGAGCAGTACTTC
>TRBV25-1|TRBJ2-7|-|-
CASSDPLGEQYF
TGTGCCAGCAGTGACCCCCTCGGCGAGCAGTACTTC
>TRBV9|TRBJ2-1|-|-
CASSVEGNGEQFF
TGTGCCAGCAGCGTAGAGGGCAACGGTGAGCAGTTCTTC
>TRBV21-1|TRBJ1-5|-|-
CASSDSFYSNQPQHF
TGTGCCAGCAGTGACAGCTTCTATAGCAATCAGCCCCAGCATTTT
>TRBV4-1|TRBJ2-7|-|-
CASSHVHFDGSYEQYF
TGCGCCAGCAGCCATGTCCACTTCGACGGATCCTACGAGCAGTACTTC
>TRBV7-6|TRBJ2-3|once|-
CASSLGGGAGDTQYF
TGTGCCAGCAGCTTAGGAGGGGGGGCAGGGGATACGCAGTATTTT
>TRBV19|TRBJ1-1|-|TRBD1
CASSTGQGVLNTEAFF
TGTGCCAGTAGTACGGGACAGGGCGTCTTAAACACTGAAGCTTTCTTT
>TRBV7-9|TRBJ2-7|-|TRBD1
CASSTGTGSYEQYF
TGTGCCAGCAGCACCGGGACAGGGTCCTACGAGCAGTACTTC
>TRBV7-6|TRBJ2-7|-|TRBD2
CASSTSGGPYEQYF
TGTGCCAGCAGCACCTCGGGGGGGCCTTACGAGCAGTACTTC
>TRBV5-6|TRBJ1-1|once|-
CASLFTGNTEAFF
TGTGCCAGCCTATTCACAGGAAACACTGAAGCTTTCTTT
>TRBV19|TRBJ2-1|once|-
CASSISSREQFF
TGTGCCAGTAGTATTTCGAGCAGGGAGCAGTTCTTC
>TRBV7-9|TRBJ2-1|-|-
CASSSDLNNEQFF
TGTGCCAGCAGCTCAGATTTAAACAATGAGCAGTTCTTC
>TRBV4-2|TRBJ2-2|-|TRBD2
CASSQGPAGVNTGELFF
TGTGCCAGCAGCCAAGGACCAGCGGGGGTAAACACCGGGGAGCTGTTTTTT
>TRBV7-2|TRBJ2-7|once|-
CASSLVTAVYEQYF
TGTGCCAGCAGCTTAGTTACAGCTGTTTACGAGCAGTACTTC
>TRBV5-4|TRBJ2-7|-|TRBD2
CASSPSGKSYEQYF
TGTGCCAGCAGCCCAAGCGGGAAAAGCTACGAGCAGTACTTC
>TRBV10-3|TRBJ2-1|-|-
CAISPLAQDEQFF
TGTGCCATCAGTCCACTGGCGCAGGATGAGCAGTTCTTC
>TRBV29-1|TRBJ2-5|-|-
CSAEGRGGTQYF
TGCAGCGCCGAGGGACGAGGAGGGACCCAGTACTTC
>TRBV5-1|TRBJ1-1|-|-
CASSLGEGGNTEAFF
TGCGCCAGCAGCTTGGGGGAAGGCGGGAACACTGAAGCTTTCTTT
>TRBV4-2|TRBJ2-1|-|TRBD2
CASSQEAGGDYNEQFF
TGTGCCAGCAGCCAGGAAGCGGGAGGAGACTACAATGAGCAGTTCTTC
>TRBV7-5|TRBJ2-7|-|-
CARSSPKPQRLTYEQYF
TGTGCCAGAAGCTCACCCAAGCCCCAAAGATTAACCTACGAGCAGTACTTC
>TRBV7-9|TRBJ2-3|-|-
CASTTTRLVSLNGTDTQYF
TGTGCCAGCACCACAACAAGATTGGTCAGCCTAAATGGCACAGATACGCAGTATTTT
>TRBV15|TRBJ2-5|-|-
CATSGGRQVLQETQYF
TGTGCCACCAGCGGAGGGCGACAGGTCCTACAAGAGACCCAGTACTTC
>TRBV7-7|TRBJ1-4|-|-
CASSLDSEKLFF
TGTGCTAGCAGCTTAGACAGTGAAAAACTGTTTTTT